A selection of T cell receptor beta chains follows, all from one sample in a study of CXCR3-negative and CXCR3-positive naive CD8 T cells. Reanalyzing the 5' RACE reads, TCRdb keeps one entry per CDR3 protein, without DNA. Recorded for this sample: 35,000 to 45,000 distinct CDR3 sequences. The sequenced material came from naive CXCR3- CD8+ T cells from blood. The origin of the receptors is a human donor in good health. Some clones in this sample may be carry-over from other donors' samples. Both conserved end residues are part of each CDR3.

J gene	V gene	CDR3 protein
TRBJ2-3	TRBV29-1	CSVGGTDTQYF
TRBJ2-1	TRBV7-3	CASSFSRTEQFF
TRBJ2-3	TRBV28	CASSSNPTTRPGTDTQYF
TRBJ2-3	TRBV7-6	CASSLRAELADTQYF
TRBJ2-3	TRBV27	CASSPNGDTQYF
TRBJ2-5	TRBV20-1	CSARPGTSGGTQYF
TRBJ2-1	TRBV11-1	CASSLASLAGGGNEQFF
TRBJ2-1	TRBV3-1	CASSPPSGGEQFF
TRBJ2-7	TRBV7-9	CASSFRQGLSYEQYF
TRBJ1-4	TRBV27	CASSFAGGDEKLFF
TRBJ1-2	TRBV6-5	CASSYSRTGLNYGYTF
TRBJ2-5	TRBV29-1	CSVEWIQETQYF
TRBJ2-7	TRBV15	CATSRGQGNYEQYF
TRBJ2-7	TRBV20-1	CSATGTMNSYEQYF
TRBJ2-5	TRBV7-6	CASSRWVQETQYF
TRBJ2-7	TRBV7-7	CASSTGTGVAYEQYF
TRBJ2-1	TRBV5-1	CASSSTSGGTQGQFF
TRBJ2-7	TRBV5-6	CASSSMIEQYF
TRBJ2-1	TRBV29-1	CSVEPGQSYNEQFF
TRBJ2-5	TRBV20-1	CSARDIGRGEETQYF
TRBJ1-1	TRBV29-1	CSVGGQSNTEAFF
TRBJ1-6	TRBV9	CASSASPNNSPLHF
TRBJ2-7	TRBV29-1	CSALTGAVYEQYF
TRBJ1-4	TRBV4-1	CASSQEGVQDREKEKLFF
TRBJ2-1	TRBV29-1	CSVGGQVGSYTEQFF
TRBJ1-5	TRBV28	CASSPTAASPYQPQHF
TRBJ2-6	TRBV5-5	CASSLARSGANVLTF
TRBJ2-7	TRBV5-1	CASSSSGFDEQYF
TRBJ2-7	TRBV20-1	CSARDPPTSGVYEQYF
TRBJ2-2	TRBV12-3/TRBV12-4	CASSVRGAGTGELFF
TRBJ2-7	TRBV12-3/TRBV12-4	CASSIGQDQYF
TRBJ1-1	TRBV12-3/TRBV12-4	CASSLRRDNTEAFF
TRBJ1-1	TRBV27	CASSLTQGNTEAFF
TRBJ1-5	TRBV6-5	CASSAGDDQPQHF
TRBJ2-1	TRBV28	CASSPNRGTGINEQFF
TRBJ2-5	TRBV5-6	CASSFPGGLETQYF
TRBJ2-5	TRBV15	CATSRVRAAQYF
TRBJ2-3	TRBV7-9	CASSFPVQFYTDTQYF
TRBJ1-5	TRBV27	CASSLSTGNLGWPQHF
TRBJ2-3	TRBV5-6	CASSLGGNSDTQYF
TRBJ2-1	TRBV9	CASSASTSGNSYNEQFF
TRBJ2-5	TRBV6-5	CASSWTSGQETQYF
TRBJ2-2	TRBV25-1	CASSATGELFF
TRBJ2-3	TRBV14	CASSQVRGARTDTQYF
TRBJ2-7	TRBV4-3	CASSAVVAFPYEQYF
TRBJ2-4	TRBV7-9	CASSLANMGTGLIQYF